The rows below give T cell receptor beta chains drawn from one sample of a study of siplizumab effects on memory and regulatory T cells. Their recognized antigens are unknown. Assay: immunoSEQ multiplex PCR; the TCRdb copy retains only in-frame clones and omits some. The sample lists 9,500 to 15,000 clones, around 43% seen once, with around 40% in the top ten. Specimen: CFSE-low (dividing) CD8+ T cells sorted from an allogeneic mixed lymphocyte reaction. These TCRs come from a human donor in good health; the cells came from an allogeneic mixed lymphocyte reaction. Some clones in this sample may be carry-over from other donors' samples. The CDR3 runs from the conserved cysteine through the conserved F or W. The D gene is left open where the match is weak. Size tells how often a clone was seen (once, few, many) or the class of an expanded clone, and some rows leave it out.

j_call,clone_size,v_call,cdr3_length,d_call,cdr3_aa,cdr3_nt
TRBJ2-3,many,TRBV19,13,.,CASSIDLAHTQYF,TGTGCCAGTAGTATAGATCTCGCCCATACGCAGTATTTT
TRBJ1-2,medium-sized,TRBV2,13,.,CASSGSGSYGYTF,TGTGCCAGCAGTGGGTCAGGCTCCTATGGCTACACCTTC
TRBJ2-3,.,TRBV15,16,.,CATADSLSVHTDTQYF,TGTGCCACTGCAGACAGCTTATCGGTCCACACAGATACGCAGTATTTT
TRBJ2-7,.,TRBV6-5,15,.,CASSDSGTFPYEQYF,TGTGCCAGCAGTGACTCCGGGACATTTCCCTACGAGCAGTACTTC
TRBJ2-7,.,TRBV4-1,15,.,CASSQIITESYEQYF,TGCGCCAGCAGCCAAATTATTACGGAGTCCTACGAGCAGTACTTC
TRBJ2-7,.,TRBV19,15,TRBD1,CASSIATGGPWEQYF,TGTGCCAGTAGTATAGCAACAGGGGGTCCTTGGGAGCAGTACTTC
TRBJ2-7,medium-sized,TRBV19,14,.,CASSITGRSYEQYF,TGTGCCAGTAGTATAACCGGGAGATCCTACGAGCAGTACTTC
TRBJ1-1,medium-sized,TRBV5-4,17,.,CASSLGSVGGVNTEAFF,TGTGCCAGCAGCTTGGGCTCGGTCGGGGGGGTGAACACTGAAGCTTTCTTT
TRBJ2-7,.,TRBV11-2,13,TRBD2,CASSWGLAYEQYF,TGTGCCAGCAGCTGGGGACTAGCTTACGAGCAGTACTTC
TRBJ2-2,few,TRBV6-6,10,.,CASRAGELFF,TGTGCCAGCCGGGCCGGGGAGCTGTTTTTT
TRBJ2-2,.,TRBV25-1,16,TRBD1,CASSEYRTGGAGELFF,TGTGCCAGCAGTGAATATCGGACAGGGGGAGCCGGGGAGCTGTTTTTT
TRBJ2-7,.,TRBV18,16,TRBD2,CASSPSTSGRAHEQYF,TGTGCCAGCTCACCCTCGACTAGCGGGAGGGCCCACGAGCAGTACTTC
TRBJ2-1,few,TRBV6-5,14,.,CASSPGANYNEQFF,TGTGCCAGCAGCCCAGGGGCGAACTACAATGAGCAGTTCTTC
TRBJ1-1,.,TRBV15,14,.,CATSRDTEATEAFF,TGTGCCACCAGCAGAGATACTGAGGCCACTGAAGCTTTCTTT
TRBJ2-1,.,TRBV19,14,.,CASSIDAGNDEQFF,TGTGCCAGTAGTATAGATGCAGGAAATGATGAGCAGTTCTTC
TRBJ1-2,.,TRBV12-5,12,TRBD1,CASGTTGIGYTF,TGTGCTAGTGGTACGACAGGGATAGGCTACACCTTC
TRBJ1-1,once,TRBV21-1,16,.,CASSSRDRGGMAEAFF,TGTGCCAGCAGCTCCCGGGACAGGGGAGGAATGGCTGAAGCTTTCTTT
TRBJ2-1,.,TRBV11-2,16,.,CASSLVYGWPYNEQFF,TGTGCCAGCAGCTTAGTGTATGGCTGGCCCTACAATGAGCAGTTCTTC
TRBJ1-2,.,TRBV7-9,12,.,CASRNGAYGYTF,TGTGCCAGCAGGAACGGGGCCTATGGCTACACCTTC
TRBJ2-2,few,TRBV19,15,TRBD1,CASSIWTGLTGELFF,TGTGCCAGTAGTATTTGGACAGGGCTGACCGGGGAGCTGTTTTTT
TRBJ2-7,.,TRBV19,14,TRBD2,CASSSGTSGRLWYF,TGTGCCAGTAGTAGCGGGACTAGCGGGAGGTTGTGGTACTTC
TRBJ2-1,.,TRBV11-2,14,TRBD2,CASSLGLANNEQFF,TGTGCCAGCAGCTTAGGACTAGCGAACAATGAGCAGTTCTTC
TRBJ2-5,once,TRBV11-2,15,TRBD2,CASRKRLADKETQYF,TGTGCCAGCAGAAAAAGACTAGCGGATAAAGAGACCCAGTACTTC